This section outlines one TCR beta chain sequence together with its context. Its target antigen remains unknown. Per-nucleotide qualities are absent, and no much larger clonotype sits a single base away. The data stem from a study of graft-versus-host responses after intestinal transplantation (dated by TCRdb to the early 2020s). Regarding the study in general: Multivisceral, liver-intestinal, or isolated intestinal transplants were received by the recipients. Every recipient was given anti-thymocyte globulin induction, followed by around three years of maintenance tacrolimus and steroids. After intestinal transplantation, graft-versus-host and host-versus-graft alloreactive T cell clones in the graft, circulation and bone marrow were tracked using bulk TCR-beta CDR3 sequencing. Alloreactive clones were identified by sequencing pre-transplant mixed lymphocyte reaction products and comparing them with unstimulated pre-transplant donor and recipient T cells. Of the 20 to 30 intestinal transplant recipients enrolled in the cohort, one of whom was a retransplant, 3 patients without pretransplant specimens were excluded. Donor T cell macrochimerism was defined as a peak of at least 4% donor T cells among recipient peripheral blood mononuclear cells. Instead of going to the commercial service, samples from a few later patients were sequenced in-house on an Illumina MiSeq and processed with MiXCR. What the research found in general, with its limitations: GvH clones were detected in recipient bone marrow, and some appeared earlier in ileal mucosa or blood, consistent with an intestinal mucosal origin. Early after transplant, declines in HvG clones were associated with peak levels of circulating GvH clones. Patients with donor T cell macrochimerism had high GvH to HvG T cell clonal ratios in their allografts. The conclusions were limited by the relatively low number and heterogeneity of the intestinal transplant patients.

The method behind the library was the immunoSEQ multiplex PCR assay. For most patients, genomic DNA was isolated using the Qiagen DNeasy Blood and Tissue Kit and was shipped frozen to Adaptive Biotechnologies for TCR sequencing. For most patients, genomic DNA was subjected to high-throughput TCR-beta CDR3 sequencing by Adaptive Biotechnologies. The published analysis was carried out like this. TCR sequencing data were retrieved from Adaptive's ImmunoSEQ software for 18 patients, whereas a few other patients were processed with MiXCR and VDJtools. To correct CD4 versus CD8 sorting errors, sequences present in both subsets at a frequency ratio below 5:1 were removed. Because the origin of CDR3 nucleotide sequences shared between donor and recipient could not be assigned, those sequences were removed. At least 2-fold expansion over unstimulated cells and a minimum CFSE-low frequency of 0.002% (template counts) or 0.001% (read counts) were required for clones to be classified as alloreactive. Clones were considered mappable if detected in sequenced pre-transplant spleen, lymph node, or MLR CFSE-low populations of the donor or recipient. Cumulative frequency of alloreactive clones was calculated as a percentage of all sequences weighted by copy number. TCRdb mirrors the immuneACCESS table, restricted to in-frame sequences. Some clones are absent from its copies; in checked studies, under half trace to an unresolved V gene, and the reason for the others is unknown. V, J and clone size derive from that table, while D and trimming were established from the DNA sequence. Recorded for this sample are approximately 75,000 clones; around 87% of them occurred a single time. Jointly, the top ten make up around 4% of the sample.

The time point label corresponds to: cells obtained before transplantation from donor or recipient. CD3+CD4+ and CD3+CD8+ populations were FACS-sorted from unstimulated pre-transplant donor and recipient cells taken from spleen or lymph nodes. The CDR3, cysteine through phenylalanine, is 16 amino acids long. The entry retains the CDR3 DNA only, 48 bases that are in frame from base 1. V is trimmed back by 0 bases and J by 5 bases, and the junction contains 6 bases that no gene match accounts for. Based on the germline V gene, the CDR1 and CDR2 sequences are MNHEY and SVGAGI. The clonotype was recovered from a human donor who was the organ donor for an intestinal transplant. The chain was built from TRBV6-5 and TRBJ2-2; 7 bases in between match TRBD1. Specimen: unstimulated CD8+ T cells sorted from spleen or lymph node cells, collected before transplant. The base sequence is TGTGCCAGCAGTTACTCGGCAGGGGGTAGAACCGGGGAGCTGTTTTTT. This yields the protein CASSYSAGGRTGELFF.